The 24 T cell receptor beta chains in this list originate from one sample, sequenced in a study of CD8 T cells in Susac syndrome. Random hexamers were used to reverse transcribe an amount of roughly 0.45 to 1 ug RNA. TCRdb reprocessed the immunoSEQ multiplex PCR reads with MiXCR, giving one entry per CDR3 protein. The sample records 180,000 or so distinct CDR3 sequences, 90% to 96% being singletons. The sequencing sample was made of CD4+ T cells from PBMCs. The receptors here all came from a human donor with multiple sclerosis.

This chain joins TRBV5-6 and TRBJ2-3; unclear D gene. The CDR3 contains 15 residues. Germline CDR1 is SGHDT and CDR2 is YYEEEE. V lost 4 bases and J lost 0, with 12 bases in between. The CDR3 DNA is TGTGCCAGCAGCCCGGGCCGGCGAAGCACAGATACGCAGTATTTT. This gives the protein CASSPGRRSTDTQYF.

The chain employs TRBV28 and TRBJ2-7, with 7 positions matching TRBD1. CDR3 length equals 14 residues. From germline, CDR1 is MDHEN and CDR2 SYDVKM. The J segment lost 5 bases and the V segment lost 6 bases, leaving 10 bases of the junction unmatched. CDR3: CASSPGQSIHEQYF. The CDR3 nucleotides read TGTGCCAGCAGCCCGGGACAGTCGATACACGAGCAGTACTTC.

The chain joins TRBV6-1 to TRBJ2-6, with D possibly matching TRBD2 (6 bases). Germline V gene data show CDR1 as MNHNS and CDR2 as SASEGT. CDR3 length: 15 amino acids. Trimming removed 7 bases from V and 0 bases from J, with 10 bases in between. The CDR3 is CASTPGGSGANVLTF. The CDR3 bases are TGTGCCAGCACTCCCGGGGGCTCTGGGGCCAACGTCCTGACTTTC.

The chain joins TRBV30 to TRBJ1-1; possible D gene TRBD1, 5 bases. V lost 0 bases and J lost 4, with 9 bases in between. The CDR3 has 13 amino acids. CDR1 and CDR2 (germline): GTSNPN, SVGIG (reference sequence). The CDR3 reads CAWSVRGSTEAFF. The CDR3 DNA follows: TGTGCCTGGAGTGTAAGGGGTTCCACTGAAGCTTTCTTT.

V is TRBV4-2 and J is TRBJ1-6; weak D call: TRBD1 (6 bases). The CDR3 runs to 15 residues. The germline V gene has CDR1 LGHNA and CDR2 YNFKEQ. Trimming took 3 bases from V and 7 from J, leaving 13 bases between them. CDR3 sequence: CASSQERTANSPLHF. The CDR3 region has the DNA TGTGCCAGCAGCCAGGAAAGGACAGCGAATTCACCCCTCCACTTT.

This clonotype occurred once. The V gene is TRBV7-9, the J gene TRBJ1-1; 7 bases are a match to TRBD1. With V trimmed by 5 bases and J by 0 bases, 9 bases remained unmatched. Germline V gene sequence: CDR1 SEHNR, CDR2 FQNEAQ (reference sequence). The CDR3 is made up of 16 amino acids. The CDR3: CASSIRQGVLNTEAFF. The CDR3 nucleotides read TGTGCCAGCAGCATCAGACAGGGAGTATTGAACACTGAAGCTTTCTTT.

The V and J genes are TRBV18 and TRBJ1-2, with a tentative D call TRBD1 (5 bases). The CDR3 is 13 residues long. CDR1 KGHSH and CDR2 LQKENI come from the germline V gene. V was cut by 3 bases and J by 4 bases, with 9 bases left in between. The CDR3, as DNA: TGTGCCAGCTCACCCGACGGGGGCTATGGCTACACCTTC. Translation gives CASSPDGGYGYTF.

J is TRBJ1-1 and V is TRBV25-1; TRBD1 agrees at 7 bases. Germline V lookup: CDR1 MGHDK, CDR2 SYGVNS. The CDR3 has 15 amino acids. V lost 4 bases, J lost 10 bases, and 15 bases stayed unmatched. The chain's CDR3 is CASSGRQGGGLGAFF. The DNA of the CDR3 is TGTGCCAGCAGTGGACGACAGGGAGGGGGGCTGGGAGCTTTCTTT.

The chain joins TRBV6-5 to TRBJ2-3; D gene ambiguous. V was pared by 0 bases and J by 3 bases, with 4 bases between. CDR3 length: 13 residues. In germline, CDR1 is MNHEY, CDR2 SVGAGI. CDR3 bases: TGTGCCAGCAGTTACTCGGGAACAGATACGCAGTATTTT. It yields the protein CASSYSGTDTQYF.

The chain couples TRBV24-1 to TRBJ2-7; D gene uncertain. Germline V lookup: CDR1 KGHDR, CDR2 SFDVKD. CDR3 length: 14 residues. V was shortened by 0 bases and J by 4 bases, with 9 bases between the two germline ends. This CDR3 reads CATSDLQGKYEQYF. CDR3 DNA sequence: TGTGCCACCAGTGATTTGCAAGGGAAATACGAGCAGTACTTC.

The chain recombines TRBV5-4 with TRBJ2-4; 7 bases line up with TRBD1. V shed 4 bases and J 5 bases; nucleotides not matched to a gene: 6. Germline V lookup: CDR1 SGHNT, CDR2 YYREEE (reference sequence). The CDR3 contains 14 residues. CDR3 DNA: TGTGCCAGCAGCCTGGGACAGCCCGAAAACATTCAGTACTTC. This sequence encodes CASSLGQPENIQYF. Full variable domain (rest looked up from reference TRBV5-4 and TRBJ2-4): ETGVTQSPTHLIKTRGQQVTLRCSSQSGHNTVSWYQQALGQGPQFIFQYYREEENGRGNFPPRFSGLQFPNYSSELNVNALELDDSALYLCASSLGQPENIQYFGAGTRLSVL.

The chain carries TRBV19 and TRBJ1-6; 9 positions match TRBD1. This CDR3 contains 15 residues. CDR1 is LNHDA, CDR2 SQIVND, per germline (reference sequence). Trimming took 4 bases from V and 5 from J; bases not matched to a gene: 3. The CDR3 DNA sequence: TGTGCCAGTAGTAGGGACAGGGCGGATAATTCACCCCTCCACTTT. It is translated as CASSRDRADNSPLHF. Variable domain in full (rest from reference TRBV19 and TRBJ1-6): DGGITQSPKYLFRKEGQNVTLSCEQNLNHDAMYWYRQDPGQGLRLIYYSQIVNDFQKGDIAEGYSVSREKKESFPLTVTSAQKNPTAFYLCASSRDRADNSPLHFGNGTRLTVT.

The chain joins TRBV30 to TRBJ2-7; 7 bases line up with TRBD2. CDR3 length equals 13 residues. Germline trimming cut 2 bases from V and 2 bases from J; bases unmatched to any gene: 3. Germline-derived CDR1 and CDR2 are GTSNPN and SVGIG (reference sequence). The chain's CDR3 is CAWSHAGAYEQYF. DNA of the CDR3: TGTGCCTGGAGTCACGCGGGGGCCTACGAGCAGTACTTC.

This chain links TRBV4-1 with TRBJ2-3; D is unresolved. V dropped 5 bases and J dropped 4 bases, with 13 bases sitting between them. The germline gives CDR1 MGHRA, CDR2 YSYEKL. The CDR3 is made up of 14 amino acids. CDR3 sequence reads: CASSSTGLADTQYF. In nucleotides, the CDR3 is TGCGCCAGCAGCTCAACCGGGTTGGCAGATACGCAGTATTTT.

This sequence joins TRBV9 and TRBJ2-2; D may be TRBD1 (5 bases). The CDR3 runs to 13 residues. Germline V gene sequence: CDR1 SGDLS, CDR2 YYNGEE. V dropped 0 bases and J dropped 7 bases, with 7 bases sitting between them. The CDR3 nucleotides read TGTGCCAGCAGCGTAGCTACAGGCGGGGAGCTGTTTTTT. It is translated as CASSVATGGELFF.

The V and J genes are TRBV3-1 and TRBJ2-7; unclear D gene. From germline, CDR1 is LGHDT and CDR2 YNNKEL (reference sequence). V dropped 1 base and J dropped 7 bases, with 11 bases sitting between them. This CDR3 spans 13 amino acids. CDR3 residues: CASSQAPLREQYF. Here the CDR3 DNA reads TGTGCCAGCAGCCAAGCCCCCTTACGGGAGCAGTACTTC.

The chain uses TRBV10-2 and TRBJ2-7; D remains ambiguous. V was trimmed by 6 bases and J by 7 bases, leaving 16 bases between them. There are 13 residues in the CDR3. CDR1 is WSHSY, CDR2 SAAADI, per germline. The CDR3 protein is CASSINKVGEQYF. In DNA form, the CDR3 reads TGCGCCAGCAGCATAAACAAGGTGGGGGAGCAGTACTTC.

The chain is built from TRBV5-1 and TRBJ1-5; D call uncertain. Germline assignment: CDR1 SGHRS and CDR2 YFSETQ. The CDR3 is 14 residues long. V lost 0 bases and J lost 0, with 4 bases in between. The CDR3 is CASSLGSSNQPQHF. CDR3 nucleotide sequence: TGCGCCAGCAGCTTGGGAAGTAGCAATCAGCCCCAGCATTTT.

This rearrangement joins TRBV7-2 to TRBJ1-1; possible D gene TRBD1, 5 bases. Germline V gene sequence: CDR1 SGHTA, CDR2 FQGNSA. Trimming left V 4 bases short and J 1 base short, with 10 bases between. The CDR3 extends over 14 amino acids. CDR3 sequence (DNA): TGTGCCAGCAGCTGGGGGACGGGGAACACTGAAGCTTTCTTT. Translating it yields CASSWGTGNTEAFF.

The CDR3 spells CASSDSPSGDTDTQYF. The CDR3 DNA follows: TGTGCCAGCAGTGACTCTCCCAGCGGGGACACAGATACGCAGTATTTT. The rearrangement links TRBV6-4 to TRBJ2-3; 7 bases map to TRBD2. CDR1 MRHNA and CDR2 SNTAGT come from the germline V gene. This CDR3 contains 16 residues. After removal of 0 bases from V and 2 bases from J, the junction contained 5 bases not matched to a gene.

V usage is TRBV20-1 and J usage is TRBJ2-1, with D maybe TRBD1 (6 bases). The CDR3 sequence is 14 residues long. The ends were cut back, 3 bases at V and 2 bases at J, with 11 bases in the middle. Germline CDR1 and CDR2: DFQATT and SNEGSKA (reference sequence). Written as DNA, the CDR3 is TGCAGTGCTAGTCCGCGGACAGCCTACAATGAGCAGTTCTTC. It encodes CSASPRTAYNEQFF.

The J gene is TRBJ1-2, the V gene TRBV9; the match to TRBD1 covers 7 bases. The J segment lost 4 bases and the V segment lost 2 bases, leaving 8 bases of the junction unmatched. CDR1 and CDR2 (germline): SGDLS, YYNGEE. This CDR3 region has 15 residues. The CDR3 DNA follows: TGTGCCAGCAGCGTTAAGCAGGGGGACACCTATGGCTACACCTTC. Residues: CASSVKQGDTYGYTF.

The V call is TRBV20-1, the J call TRBJ1-2, with D tentatively TRBD1 (5 bases). The CDR3 has 12 amino acids. The germline CDR1 and CDR2 sequences are DFQATT and SNEGSKA (reference sequence). The CDR3 here is CTAGTANYGYTF. CDR3 DNA sequence: TGCACGGCAGGGACTGCTAACTATGGCTACACCTTC.

In its sample, this clonotype was seen once. The J gene is TRBJ1-3, the V gene TRBV6-6; D is unresolved. Germline values: CDR1 MNHNY, CDR2 SVGAGI (reference sequence). V was pared by 3 bases and J by 0 bases, with 12 bases between. The length of the CDR3 is 16 residues. The CDR3 DNA reads as TGTGCCAGCAGTTATCTCGGCAGCCTCTCTGGAAACACCATATATTTT. Translating gives CASSYLGSLSGNTIYF.